This TCR beta chain came from a study of blood T cell repertoires in COVID-19. Generated by immunoSEQ multiplex PCR, the TCRdb table keeps only in-frame clones and is missing some. The table lists about 110,000 clones, about 90% of them singletons. The CDR3 runs 14 residues. V was clipped by 6 bases and J by 6 bases; unmatched bases: 10. In germline, CDR1 is SGHRS, CDR2 YFSETQ. The sample taken for sequencing was peripheral blood. V usage is TRBV5-1 and J usage is TRBJ1-2; 8 bases agree with TRBD1. The clonotype was recovered from a woman between 50 and 59 years old with acute or convalescent COVID-19. The CDR3, as DNA: TGCGCCAGCAACACTATGGACAGGGTGGATGGCTACACCTTC. Translation: CASNTMDRVDGYTF.